This T cell receptor beta chain is drawn from a study of glioma-infiltrating T cells after dendritic cell vaccination (dated by TCRdb to the mid-2010s). In the study overall: The cohort comprised around 15 glioblastoma patients from Phase I and II dendritic cell vaccination trials, 9 newly diagnosed and 6 with recurrent disease. Between about 2003 and 2013, patients were given autologous tumor lysate-pulsed dendritic cell vaccination. To make the vaccine, monocyte-derived dendritic cells were cultured for about seven days with IL-4 and GM-CSF and then pulsed overnight with autologous tumor lysate. Each patient got three intradermal injections of the dendritic cell vaccine, spaced at biweekly intervals, in the arm below the axilla. In glioblastoma patients vaccinated with dendritic cells, deep sequencing of TCR beta CDR3 regions served to measure tumor-infiltrating lymphocyte content and to compare repertoires between tumor and blood. Survival after dendritic cell vaccination was correlated with TCR sequencing metrics, such as TIL content and the overlap between tumor and blood repertoires.

TCRB CDR3 regions were amplified from approximately 2 ug genomic DNA, or all available DNA if less, using the immunoSEQ assay. For multiplex PCR, 60 forward primers for TCR V beta segments and 13 reverse primers for J beta segments were used. Synthetic control templates were spiked into each sample at limiting dilution to estimate reads per starting template. The Illumina HiSeq System generated sequencing reads of 87 bp. In the authors' own workflow: PCR and sequencing errors were removed by a nearest neighbor algorithm that merged closely related sequences. TCR overlap was measured as the percentage of unique tumor TCR beta sequences also present in the same patient's peripheral blood. This is the immuneACCESS table as TCRdb keeps it, with only in-frame sequences that have V and J called. A part of the clones is gone; compared with another copy, unresolved V genes explain less than half, and the rest is unexplained. The V and J calls and the clone size are those of that table, but D and trimming were determined from the DNA. This sample lists tens of thousands of clones; around 80% were detected once. The ten top clones hold about 2.1% of the sample.

Selection of patients required sufficient residual fresh-frozen tumor tissue and over two years of available survival data. An isocitrate dehydrogenase mutation was not carried by any of the glioblastoma patients, although molecular status was otherwise variable. PBMC were collected before vaccination, two weeks after the third vaccination, and at tumor progression if tumor progression occurred. The Qiagen DNeasy Blood extraction Kit was used to extract genomic DNA. To note about this clone: Its antigen is unknown. The sample holds no much larger clone one base away, and base qualities are not on file.

Study-wide findings and limitations: Longer time to progression and overall survival after dendritic cell vaccination were predicted by higher estimated pretreatment TIL content. The response model built on TCR overlap across three groups was characterized as speculative, with prospective validation still needed. The cohort was small and heterogeneous, only a few patients had full blood and tumor sets, and even fewer had initial-recurrent tumor pairs. TCR clonality showed no direct relationship with survival, which suggests that a diverse polyclonal response may be important.

The CDR3 covers 14 residues, taking in both the cysteine and the phenylalanine. The kept DNA is CDR3 alone, 42 bases in frame from the first base. Trimming removed 7 bases from V and 1 base from J; the gene matches leave 2 bases unexplained. In the germline V gene (reference sequence), CDR1 corresponds to LNHDA and CDR2 to SQIVND. This TCR was recovered from a human donor with glioblastoma. The sequence links TRBV19 to TRBJ1-2; 11 nucleotides in the junction match TRBD1. The sample consisted of blood, taken before dendritic cell vaccination. In nucleotide form, the sequence is TGTGCCAGTACGGGACAGGGGGATAACTATGGCTACACCTTC. Translated, this gives CASTGQGDNYGYTF. Full variable domain (CDR3 extended with the reference TRBV19 and TRBJ1-2 proteins): DGGITQSPKYLFRKEGQNVTLSCEQNLNHDAMYWYRQDPGQGLRLIYYSQIVNDFQKGDIAEGYSVSREKKESFPLTVTSAQKNPTAFYLCASTGQGDNYGYTFGSGTRLTVV.